The source of this T cell receptor beta chain is a study of blood T cells in healthy people across ages. The V gene lost 4 bases and the J gene lost 3 bases, with 21 bases spanning the gap. CDR1 is DFQATT and CDR2 is SNEGSKA in the germline V gene (reference sequence). This CDR3 is 16 amino acids long. The table lists this clonotype with a few counts. PCR was performed a second time for about 7 to 12 cycles using a sample-barcoded 5' primer and a J-beta primer mix. TCRdb passed the 5' RACE reads through MiXCR, listing each CDR3 protein once. The table shows around 1,900,000 distinct CDR3 sequences, with 35% to 50% occurring only once.

The clonotype comes from a human donor in good health. Source material: blood. The chain carries TRBV20-1 and TRBJ2-5; D may correspond to TRBD1 or TRBD2 (5 bases each). The CDR3 spells CSAIAWDRDEKETQYF. The CDR3 nucleotides read TGCAGTGCTATTGCGTGGGACCGTGACGAAAAAGAGACCCAGTACTTC.